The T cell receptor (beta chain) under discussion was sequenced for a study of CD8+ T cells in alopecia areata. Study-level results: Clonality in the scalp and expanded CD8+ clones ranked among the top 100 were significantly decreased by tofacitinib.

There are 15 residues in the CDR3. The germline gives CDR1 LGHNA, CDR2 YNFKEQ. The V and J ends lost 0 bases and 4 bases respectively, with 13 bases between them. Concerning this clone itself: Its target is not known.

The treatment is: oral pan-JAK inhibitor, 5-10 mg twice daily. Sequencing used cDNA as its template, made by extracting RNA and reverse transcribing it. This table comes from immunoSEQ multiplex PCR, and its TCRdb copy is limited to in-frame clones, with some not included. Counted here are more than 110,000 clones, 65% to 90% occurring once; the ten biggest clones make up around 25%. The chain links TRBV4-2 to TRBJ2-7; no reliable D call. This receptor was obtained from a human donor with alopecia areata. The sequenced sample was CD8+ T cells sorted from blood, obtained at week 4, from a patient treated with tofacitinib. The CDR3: CASSQDVGLNYEQYF. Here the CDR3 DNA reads TGTGCCAGCAGCCAAGATGTAGGGCTGAATTACGAGCAGTACTTC.